Presented here are 3 T cell receptor beta chains from one specimen sequenced in a study of Tregs in tolerant kidney transplant recipients. Recipients received nonmyeloablative bone marrow transplants from related graft donors, with transient mixed chimerism. Repertoires were generated with immunoSEQ multiplex PCR, while TCRdb's copy carries only in-frame clones and drops some. This table holds about 81,000 clones, 90% to 95% found once. Sequences were derived from CD4+ T cells from blood (PBMCs), sampled 24 months after the transplant. These receptors were obtained from a human patient who received a combined kidney and bone marrow transplant. T cells may partly derive from the graft donor.

The chain combines TRBV14 with TRBJ2-1; D is possibly TRBD1 (6 bases). Germline V gives CDR1 SGHDN, CDR2 FVKESK. The CDR3 is 19 residues long. Trimming removed 3 bases at V and 10 bases at J, with 31 bases between. CDR3 sequence: CASSHKSSLRQGSRREQFF. The CDR3, as DNA: TGTGCCAGCAGCCATAAATCTTCCCTTCGGCAGGGGAGTCGACGGGAGCAGTTCTTC.

The chain is built from TRBV28 and TRBJ2-1; D is unclear. Germline lookup yields CDR1 MDHEN and CDR2 SYDVKM. The CDR3 spans 15 residues. Between the trimmed V and J ends, which lost 4 bases and 1 base, there was a span of 11 bases. CDR3 nucleotide sequence: TGTGCCAGCAGTTCGACACTTTCTTCCTACAATGAGCAGTTCTTC. Its translation is CASSSTLSSYNEQFF.

The V gene is TRBV28, the J gene TRBJ1-2, with D perhaps TRBD1 (6 bases). Trimming took off 5 bases at V and 1 base at J, with 14 bases between the two ends. Germline values: CDR1 MDHEN, CDR2 SYDVKM. The length of the CDR3 is 15 residues. The CDR3, as DNA: TGTGCCAGCAGTATCCCAAGGGACATTAACTATGGCTACACCTTC. Translation: CASSIPRDINYGYTF.